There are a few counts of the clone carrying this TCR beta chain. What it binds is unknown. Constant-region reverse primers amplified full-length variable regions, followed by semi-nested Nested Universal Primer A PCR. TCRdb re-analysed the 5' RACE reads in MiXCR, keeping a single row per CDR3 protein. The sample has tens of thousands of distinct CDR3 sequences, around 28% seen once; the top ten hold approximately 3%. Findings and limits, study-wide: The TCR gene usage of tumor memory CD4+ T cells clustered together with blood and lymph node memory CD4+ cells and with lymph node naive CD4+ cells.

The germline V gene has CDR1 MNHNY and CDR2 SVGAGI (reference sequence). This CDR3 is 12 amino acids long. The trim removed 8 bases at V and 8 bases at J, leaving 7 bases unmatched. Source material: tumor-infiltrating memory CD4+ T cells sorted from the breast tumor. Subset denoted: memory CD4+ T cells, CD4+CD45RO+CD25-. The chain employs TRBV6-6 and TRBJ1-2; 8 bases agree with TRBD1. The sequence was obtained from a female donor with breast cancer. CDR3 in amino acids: CASVDRVWGYTF. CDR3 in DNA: TGTGCCAGCGTGGACAGGGTTTGGGGCTACACCTTC.